These 15 T cell receptor beta chains share one sample of origin, sequenced in a study of T cell responses to AZD1222 COVID-19 vaccine (dated by TCRdb to 2020 to 2023). This sample's time point label indicates: baseline before first vaccination. Receptors were amplified or captured by the immunoSEQ multiplex PCR assay. TCRdb obtained this table from immuneACCESS and retained in-frame rearrangements with V and J assigned. These tables miss some clones; where compared with another copy, unresolved V genes account for less than half of the shortfall, and the remainder is unexplained. Here the sample has 150,000 or so clones; about 91% occur a single time. Over 1.1% of the sample is in the top ten clones. Specimen: peripheral blood, collected on day 0 of AZD1222 vaccination. The receptors were sampled from an adult in good health.

The chain's CDR3 is CASSQVRRDLEQFF. Written as DNA, the CDR3 is TGTGCCAGCAGCCAAGTTCGTCGGGATCTTGAGCAGTTCTTC. The V call is TRBV4-2, the J call TRBJ2-1; D perhaps matches TRBD2 (5 bases). V shed 1 base and J shed 9 bases, with 13 bases lying between them. The CDR3 runs to 14 residues. Germline assignment: CDR1 LGHNA and CDR2 YNFKEQ.

The genes are TRBV27 and TRBJ1-1; 10 bases map to TRBD1. Germline lookup yields CDR1 MNHEY and CDR2 SMNVEV (reference sequence). The trim removed 6 bases at V and 5 bases at J, leaving 6 bases unmatched. The CDR3 totals 14 residues. The CDR3 bases are TGTGCCAGCAGCCGACAGGGGGCGATTACTGAAGCTTTCTTT. Amino acids: CASSRQGAITEAFF.

The V and J genes are TRBV9 and TRBJ2-1, with 7 nucleotides matching TRBD2. There are 15 residues in the CDR3. Looked up from germline, CDR1 is SGDLS and CDR2 is YYNGEE. Trimming at V came to 3 bases and at J to 6 bases, leaving 9 bases not matched to a gene. The CDR3 DNA sequence: TGTGCCAGCAGCGCCTCCGCAAGCGGGATCAATGAGCAGTTCTTC. Protein sequence: CASSASASGINEQFF.

The chain couples TRBV7-9 to TRBJ2-1; 12 bases are shared with TRBD2. Germline V gives CDR1 SEHNR, CDR2 FQNEAQ (reference sequence). The trim removed 3 bases at V and 1 base at J, leaving 1 base unmatched. The CDR3 covers 16 residues. The CDR3 bases are TGTGCCAGCAGCTTCGGACTAGCGGGATCCTACAATGAGCAGTTCTTC. It translates to CASSFGLAGSYNEQFF.

The rearrangement links TRBV7-9 to TRBJ2-3; D could derive from TRBD1 or TRBD2 (6 bases each). The CDR3 sequence is 14 residues long. V lost 0 bases to trimming and J lost 9 bases, with 13 bases between them. CDR1 is SEHNR and CDR2 is FQNEAQ in the germline V gene (reference sequence). CDR3 sequence (DNA): TGTGCCAGCAGCTTAGCTCCCGGGGGCGAAACGCAGTATTTT. Amino acid sequence: CASSLAPGGETQYF.

The rearrangement uses TRBV7-6 and TRBJ2-2; weak D call: TRBD2 (6 bases). Germline loops: CDR1 SGHVS, CDR2 FNYEAQ. CDR3 length equals 16 residues. V lost 5 bases and J 2 bases, leaving 15 bases between the germline ends. The CDR3 protein is CASSQRAGGNTGELFF. The CDR3 nucleotides read TGTGCCAGCAGCCAACGTGCCGGGGGTAACACCGGGGAGCTGTTTTTT.

The V and J genes are TRBV6-5 and TRBJ2-3; the D gene could be TRBD1 or TRBD2 (5 bases each). Germline V gene data show CDR1 as MNHEY and CDR2 as SVGAGI. The CDR3 consists of 14 residues. Trimming left V 7 bases short and J 1 base short, with 12 bases between. DNA for the CDR3: TGTGCCAGCATAAGGGACCGGGGCACAGATACGCAGTATTTT. It translates to CASIRDRGTDTQYF.

This chain links TRBV14 with TRBJ1-3; D gene ambiguous. This CDR3 comprises 16 residues. The V and J ends lost 1 base and 0 bases respectively, with 10 bases between them. Germline lookup yields CDR1 SGHDN and CDR2 FVKESK. CDR3 bases: TGTGCCAGCAGCCAAGTTTGGGGTTTCTCTGGAAACACCATATATTTT. Translating gives CASSQVWGFSGNTIYF.

The chain links TRBV6-5 to TRBJ2-2; 9 nucleotides line up with TRBD2. Per germline, CDR1 MNHEY and CDR2 SVGAGI. There are 14 residues in the CDR3. The V segment lost 7 bases and the J segment 2 bases; nucleotides outside the gene matches: 2. Here the CDR3 reads CASMTSGNTGELFF. The CDR3 nucleotides are TGTGCCAGCATGACTAGCGGTAACACCGGGGAGCTGTTTTTT.

This clone occurred once. The chain combines TRBV3-1 (or the pseudogene TRBV3-2) with TRBJ1-2, with TRBD1 matching over 8 bases. CDR3 length equals 14 residues. From germline, CDR1 is LGHDT and CDR2 YNNKEL (reference sequence). Trimming removed 7 bases from V and 2 bases from J; junction bases left unmatched: 6. For the CDR3, the DNA is TGTGCCAGCACTCAGGGGGCTCGAAACTATGGCTACACCTTC. Its protein product is CASTQGARNYGYTF.

This rearrangement joins TRBV2 to TRBJ1-4; TRBD1 agrees at 7 bases. J was trimmed by 13 bases and V by 4 bases; bases with no gene match: 18. The germline V gene encodes CDR1 SNHLY and CDR2 FYNNEI. The CDR3 consists of 16 residues. The CDR3 region has the DNA TGTGCCAGCAGTGGAATTCGGGACAGAAGGAGGTGGGGACTGTTTTTT. It encodes CASSGIRDRRRWGLFF.

The chain recombines TRBV6-5 with TRBJ1-1, with D perhaps TRBD1 (5 bases). Trimming took off 6 bases at V and 1 base at J, with 12 bases between the two ends. The CDR3 extends over 14 amino acids. The germline CDR1 and CDR2 sequences are MNHEY and SVGAGI. Written as DNA, the CDR3 is TGTGCCAGCAGCCAAACGGGGGGGAACACTGAAGCTTTCTTT. Its translation is CASSQTGGNTEAFF.

This clone was seen once. J is TRBJ1-1 and V is TRBV6-5; 7 nucleotides match TRBD1. V lost 0 bases to trimming and J lost 6 bases; unmatched junction nucleotides: 10. Germline V gives CDR1 MNHEY, CDR2 SVGAGI. This CDR3 spans 16 amino acids. CDR3 sequence reads: CASSYSTYRGWPEAFF. For the CDR3, the DNA is TGTGCCAGCAGTTACTCGACTTACAGGGGTTGGCCTGAAGCTTTCTTT.

The CDR3, as DNA: TGTGCCAGCAGTTACTCCGGGAACTCTGGAAACACCATATATTTT. Residues: CASSYSGNSGNTIYF. This chain links TRBV6-5 with TRBJ1-3; D remains ambiguous. The germline CDR1 and CDR2 sequences are MNHEY and SVGAGI. This CDR3 spans 15 amino acids. Trimming removed 0 bases from V and 0 bases from J, with 6 bases in between.

V usage is TRBV28 and J usage is TRBJ2-7, with D possibly being TRBD1 (6 bases). CDR3 length: 19 amino acids. Germline loops: CDR1 MDHEN, CDR2 SYDVKM. Trimming stripped 5 bases from V and 5 bases from J, with 31 bases between. CDR3 nucleotides: TGTGCCAGCAGTGACATAACTTCCGGGACACCTACCTCGAAGGACGAGCAGTACTTC. Its protein is CASSDITSGTPTSKDEQYF.